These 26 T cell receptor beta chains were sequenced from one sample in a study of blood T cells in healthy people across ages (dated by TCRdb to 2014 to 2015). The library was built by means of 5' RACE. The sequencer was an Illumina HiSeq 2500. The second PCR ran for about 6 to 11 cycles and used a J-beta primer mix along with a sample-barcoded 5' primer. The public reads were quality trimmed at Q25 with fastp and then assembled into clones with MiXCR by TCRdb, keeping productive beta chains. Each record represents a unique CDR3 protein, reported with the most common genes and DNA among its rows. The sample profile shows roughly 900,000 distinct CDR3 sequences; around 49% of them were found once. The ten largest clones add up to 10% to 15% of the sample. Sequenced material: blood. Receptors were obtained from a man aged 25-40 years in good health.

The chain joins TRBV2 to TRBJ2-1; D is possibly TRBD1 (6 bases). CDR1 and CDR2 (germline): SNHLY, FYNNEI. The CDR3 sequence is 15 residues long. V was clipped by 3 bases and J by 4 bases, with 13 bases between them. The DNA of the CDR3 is TGTGCCAGCAGTGACCCCGGACAGTCTTACAATGAGCAGTTCTTC. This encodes CASSDPGQSYNEQFF.

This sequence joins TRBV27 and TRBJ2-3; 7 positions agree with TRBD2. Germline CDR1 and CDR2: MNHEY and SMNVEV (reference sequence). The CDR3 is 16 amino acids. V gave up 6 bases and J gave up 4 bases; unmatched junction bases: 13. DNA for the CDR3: TGTGCCAGCAGCCGTAGGGGCGGGGACTACGCAGATACGCAGTATTTT. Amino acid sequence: CASSRRGGDYADTQYF.

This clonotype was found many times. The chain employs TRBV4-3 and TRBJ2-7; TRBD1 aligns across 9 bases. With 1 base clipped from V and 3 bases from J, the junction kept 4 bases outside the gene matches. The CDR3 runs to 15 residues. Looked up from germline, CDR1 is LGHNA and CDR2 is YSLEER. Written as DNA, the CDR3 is TGCGCCAGCAGCCAAGCCACAGGGGGCGTCTACGAGCAGTACTTC. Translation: CASSQATGGVYEQYF.

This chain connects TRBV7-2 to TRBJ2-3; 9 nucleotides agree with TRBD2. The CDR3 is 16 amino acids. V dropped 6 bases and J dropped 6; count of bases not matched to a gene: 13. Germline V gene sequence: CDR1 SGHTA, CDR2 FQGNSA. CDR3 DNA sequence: TGTGCCAGCAGGCCGGATAGCGGGGGCCTCCTCGATACGCAGTATTTT. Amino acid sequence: CASRPDSGGLLDTQYF.

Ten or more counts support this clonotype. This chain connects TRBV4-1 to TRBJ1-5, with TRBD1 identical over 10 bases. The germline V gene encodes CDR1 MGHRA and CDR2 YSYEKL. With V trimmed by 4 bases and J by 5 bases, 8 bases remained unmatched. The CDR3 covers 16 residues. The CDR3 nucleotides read TGCGCCAGCAGCCTCACTCCCGGGACAGGGGATCAGCCCCAGCATTTT. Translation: CASSLTPGTGDQPQHF.

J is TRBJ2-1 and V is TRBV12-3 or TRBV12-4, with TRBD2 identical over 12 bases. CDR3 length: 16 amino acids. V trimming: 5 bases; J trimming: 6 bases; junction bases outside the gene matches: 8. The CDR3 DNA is TGTGCCAGCAGTCCCCAACTAGCGGGGGGACCCAATGAGCAGTTCTTC. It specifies CASSPQLAGGPNEQFF.

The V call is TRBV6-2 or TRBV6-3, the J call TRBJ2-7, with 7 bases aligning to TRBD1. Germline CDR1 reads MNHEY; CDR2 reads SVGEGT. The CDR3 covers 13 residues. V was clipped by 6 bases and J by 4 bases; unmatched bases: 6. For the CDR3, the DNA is TGTGCCAGCAGGAGGGACAGCAAATACGAGCAGTACTTC. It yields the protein CASRRDSKYEQYF.

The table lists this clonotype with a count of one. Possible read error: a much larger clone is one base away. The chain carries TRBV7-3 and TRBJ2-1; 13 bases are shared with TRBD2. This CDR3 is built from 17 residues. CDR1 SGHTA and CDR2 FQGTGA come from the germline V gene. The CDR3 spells CASSSGLAGRSYNGQFF. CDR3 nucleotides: TGTGCCAGCAGCTCGGGACTAGCGGGGAGATCCTACAATGGGCAGTTCTTC.

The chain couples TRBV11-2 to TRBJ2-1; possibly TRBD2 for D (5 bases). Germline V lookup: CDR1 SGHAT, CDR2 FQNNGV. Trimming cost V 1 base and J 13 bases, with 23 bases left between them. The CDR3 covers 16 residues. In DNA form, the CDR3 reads TGTGCCAGCAGCTTAGTCGCCGTTAAACGGGAAGTTAGTCAGTTCTTC. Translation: CASSLVAVKREVSQFF. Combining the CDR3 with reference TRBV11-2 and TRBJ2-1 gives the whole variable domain EAGVAQSPRYKIIEKRQSVAFWCNPISGHATLYWYQQILGQGPKLLIQFQNNGVVDDSQLPKDRFSAERLKGVDSTLKIQPAKLEDSAVYLCASSLVAVKREVSQFFGPGTRLTVL.

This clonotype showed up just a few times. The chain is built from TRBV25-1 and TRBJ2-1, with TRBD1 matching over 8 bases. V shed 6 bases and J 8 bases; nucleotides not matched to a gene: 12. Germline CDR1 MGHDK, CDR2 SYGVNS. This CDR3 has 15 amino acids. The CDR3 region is CASRGVRGQVHEQFF. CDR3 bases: TGTGCCAGCAGGGGAGTCAGGGGGCAAGTCCATGAGCAGTTCTTC.

The CDR3 loop reads CASSADYYEQYF. The CDR3 DNA reads TGTGCCAGCAGCGCTGACTACTACGAGCAGTACTTC. The V and J genes are TRBV7-9 and TRBJ2-5, with D perhaps matching TRBD2 (5 bases). The end of the DNA is better explained by TRBJ2-7, so the J call may be wrong. The CDR3 length is 12 residues. Germline assignment: CDR1 SEHNR and CDR2 FQNEAQ (reference sequence).

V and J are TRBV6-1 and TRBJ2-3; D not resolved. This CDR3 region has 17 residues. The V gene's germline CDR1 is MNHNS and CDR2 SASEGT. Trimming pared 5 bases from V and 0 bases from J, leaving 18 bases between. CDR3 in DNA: TGTGCCAGCAGTCGGGTGGCCCTCGACCTTAGCACAGATACGCAGTATTTT. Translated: CASSRVALDLSTDTQYF.

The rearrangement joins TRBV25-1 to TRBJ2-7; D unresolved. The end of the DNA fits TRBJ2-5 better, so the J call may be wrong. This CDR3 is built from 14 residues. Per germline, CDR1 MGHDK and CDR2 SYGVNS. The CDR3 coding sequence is TGTGCCAGCAGTGGGGGAACCGTCAGGAAGACCCAGTACTTC. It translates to CASSGGTVRKTQYF.

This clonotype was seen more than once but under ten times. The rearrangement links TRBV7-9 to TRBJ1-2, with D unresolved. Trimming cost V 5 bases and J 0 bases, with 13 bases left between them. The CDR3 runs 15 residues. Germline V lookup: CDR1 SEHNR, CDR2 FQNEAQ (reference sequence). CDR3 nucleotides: TGTGCCAGCAGCCCTGGCGGCGGATCTAACTATGGCTACACCTTC. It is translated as CASSPGGGSNYGYTF.

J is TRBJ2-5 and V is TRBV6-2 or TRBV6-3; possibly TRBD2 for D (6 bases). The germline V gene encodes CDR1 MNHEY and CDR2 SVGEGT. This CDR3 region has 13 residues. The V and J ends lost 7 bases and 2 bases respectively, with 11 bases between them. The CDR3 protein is CASTLGGQETQYF. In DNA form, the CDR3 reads TGTGCCAGCACCCTGGGAGGACAAGAGACCCAGTACTTC.

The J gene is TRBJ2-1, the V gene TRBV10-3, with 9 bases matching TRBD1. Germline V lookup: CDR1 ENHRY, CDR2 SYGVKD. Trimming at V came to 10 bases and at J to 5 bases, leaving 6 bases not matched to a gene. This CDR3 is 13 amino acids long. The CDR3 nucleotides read TGTGCCACAACCGGGACAGGGCACAATGAGCAGTTCTTC. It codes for CATTGTGHNEQFF.

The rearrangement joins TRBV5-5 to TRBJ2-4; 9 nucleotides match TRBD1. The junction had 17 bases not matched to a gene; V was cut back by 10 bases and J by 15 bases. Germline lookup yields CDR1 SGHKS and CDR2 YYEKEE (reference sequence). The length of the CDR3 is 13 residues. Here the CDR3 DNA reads TGTGCCTGCACCCTAACGGGACAGGGTAGTTGGTACTTC. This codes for CACTLTGQGSWYF. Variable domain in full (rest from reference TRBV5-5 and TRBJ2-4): DAGVTQSPTHLIKTRGQQVTLRCSPISGHKSVSWYQQVLGQGPQFIFQYYEKEERGRGNFPDRFSARQFPNYSSELNVNALLLGDSALYLCACTLTGQGSWYFGAGTRLSVL.

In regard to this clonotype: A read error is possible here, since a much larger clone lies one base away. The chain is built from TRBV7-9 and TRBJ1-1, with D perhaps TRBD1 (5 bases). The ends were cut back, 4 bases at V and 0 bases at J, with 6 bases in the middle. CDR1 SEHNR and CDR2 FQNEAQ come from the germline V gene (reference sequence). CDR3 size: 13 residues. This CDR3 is CASSSTVNTEAFF. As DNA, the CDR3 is TGTGCCAGCAGCTCGACAGTGAACACTGAAGCTTTCTTT.

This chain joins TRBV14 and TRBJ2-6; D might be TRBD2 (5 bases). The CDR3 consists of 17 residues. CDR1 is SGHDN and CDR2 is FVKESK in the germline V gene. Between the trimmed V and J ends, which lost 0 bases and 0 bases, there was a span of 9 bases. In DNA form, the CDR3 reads TGTGCCAGCAGCCAAGAGGAGGAATTCTCTGGGGCCAACGTCCTGACTTTC. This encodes CASSQEEEFSGANVLTF.

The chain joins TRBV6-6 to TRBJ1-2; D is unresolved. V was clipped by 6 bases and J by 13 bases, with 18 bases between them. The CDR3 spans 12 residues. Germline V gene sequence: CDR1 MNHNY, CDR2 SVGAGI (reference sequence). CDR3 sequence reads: CASSRPSRDRTF. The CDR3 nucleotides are TGTGCCAGCAGCCGCCCCTCCCGAGATCGCACCTTC.

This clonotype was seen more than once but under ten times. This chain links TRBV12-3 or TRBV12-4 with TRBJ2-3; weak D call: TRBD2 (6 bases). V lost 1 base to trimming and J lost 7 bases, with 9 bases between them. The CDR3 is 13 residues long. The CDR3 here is CASSLDSGNTQYF. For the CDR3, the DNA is TGTGCCAGCAGTTTAGATAGCGGTAATACGCAGTATTTT.

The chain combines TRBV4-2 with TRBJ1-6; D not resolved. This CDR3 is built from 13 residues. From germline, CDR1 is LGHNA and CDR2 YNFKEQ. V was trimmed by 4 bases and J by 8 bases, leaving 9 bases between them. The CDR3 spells CASSPRTDSPLHF. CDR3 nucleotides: TGTGCCAGCAGCCCGCGGACGGATTCACCCCTCCACTTT.

The CDR3 DNA is TGCAGTGCTAGAGAACAGAGGACTAGCACAGATACGCAGTATTTT. Protein product: CSAREQRTSTDTQYF. The chain carries TRBV20-1 and TRBJ2-3; D is possibly TRBD2 (5 bases). The CDR3 has 15 amino acids. Trimming pared 0 bases from V and 0 bases from J, leaving 10 bases between. Per the germline V gene, CDR1 is DFQATT and CDR2 is SNEGSKA (reference sequence).

The DNA of the CDR3 is TGTGCCACCAGTGATGAGCATACGCAGTATTTT. It translates to CATSDEHTQYF. V gene TRBV24-1 combines with J gene TRBJ2-3; no definite D call. Germline V gene lookup returns CDR1 KGHDR and CDR2 SFDVKD. CDR3 length: 11 amino acids. V was clipped by 3 bases and J by 7 bases, with 4 bases between them.

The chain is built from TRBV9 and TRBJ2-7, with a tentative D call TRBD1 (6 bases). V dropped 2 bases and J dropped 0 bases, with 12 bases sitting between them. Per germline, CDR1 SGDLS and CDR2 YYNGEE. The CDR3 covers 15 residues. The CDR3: CASSVWDTPSYEQYF. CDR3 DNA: TGTGCCAGCAGCGTGTGGGACACTCCCTCCTACGAGCAGTACTTC.

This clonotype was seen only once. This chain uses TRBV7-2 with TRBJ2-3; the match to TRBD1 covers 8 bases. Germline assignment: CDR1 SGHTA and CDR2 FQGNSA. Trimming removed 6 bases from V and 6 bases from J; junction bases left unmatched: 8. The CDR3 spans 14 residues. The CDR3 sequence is CASSVNRGKDTQYF. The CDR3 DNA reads TGTGCCAGCAGTGTAAACAGGGGGAAGGATACGCAGTATTTT.